The 28 T cell receptor beta chains below were found in one sample sequenced in a study of blood T cells in healthy people across ages. Next came a second PCR, run for 7 to 11 cycles, which used a sample-barcoded 5' primer along with a J-beta primer mix. MiXCR was run by TCRdb on the 5' RACE reads, yielding one entry per CDR3 protein. The sample shows roughly 1.9 million distinct CDR3 sequences, about two fifths of them seen only once. The specimen sequenced was blood. These receptors were collected from a human donor in good health.

This sequence joins TRBV7-2 and TRBJ2-1, with D possibly called TRBD1 or TRBD2 (5 bases each). V shed 4 bases and J shed 3 bases, with 19 bases lying between them. The CDR3 length is 17 residues. Germline V gives CDR1 SGHTA, CDR2 FQGNSA. The CDR3 region is CASSSAGGDPYYNEQFF. Written as DNA, the CDR3 is TGTGCCAGCAGCTCCGCTGGTGGGGACCCATACTACAATGAGCAGTTCTTC.

The V and J genes are TRBV29-1 and TRBJ2-7; D may be TRBD1 (5 bases). The germline CDR1 and CDR2 sequences are SQVTM and ANQGSEA. V lost 2 bases, J lost 6 bases, and 11 bases lay in between. This CDR3 is built from 12 residues. Here the CDR3 reads CSVEISRAEQYF. DNA of the CDR3: TGCAGCGTTGAAATTTCCAGGGCCGAGCAGTACTTC.

J is TRBJ1-2 and V is TRBV7-9; D not certain. This CDR3 is 14 amino acids long. V shed 5 bases and J shed 1 base, with 11 bases lying between them. Germline V gene lookup returns CDR1 SEHNR and CDR2 FQNEAQ (reference sequence). The CDR3 protein is CASSPITFNYGYTF. CDR3 bases: TGTGCCAGCAGCCCGATCACGTTTAACTATGGCTACACCTTC. Full variable domain (rest looked up from reference TRBV7-9 and TRBJ1-2): DTGVSQNPRHKITKRGQNVTFRCDPISEHNRLYWYRQTLGQGPEFLTYFQNEAQLEKSRLLSDRFSAERPKGSFSTLEIQRTEQGDSAMYLCASSPITFNYGYTFGSGTRLTVV.

This clonotype occurred a few times. The gene calls are TRBV29-1 and TRBJ2-1, with TRBD2 identical over 13 bases. The V and J ends lost 4 bases and 8 bases, in that order; junction bases with no gene match: 5. CDR3 length equals 14 residues. Germline V gives CDR1 SQVTM, CDR2 ANQGSEA. The DNA for the CDR3 is TGCAGCGTTGCCGGGACTAGCGGGGTGGATGAGCAGTTCTTC. It translates to CSVAGTSGVDEQFF.

This clonotype was seen only a few times. This rearrangement joins TRBV6-2 or TRBV6-3 to TRBJ2-5; 14 bases are shared with TRBD2. With V trimmed by 6 bases and J by 2 bases, 17 bases remained unmatched. The CDR3 is 20 amino acids. CDR1 is MNHEY and CDR2 is SVGEGT in the germline V gene. The CDR3 here is CASSHNLAGTSGGWQETQYF. Written as DNA, the CDR3 is TGTGCCAGCAGCCATAACTTGGCCGGGACTAGCGGGGGTTGGCAAGAGACCCAGTACTTC.

This clonotype has just a few counts. This chain joins TRBV20-1 and TRBJ2-5, with 10 bases identical to TRBD2. This CDR3 region has 14 residues. Per germline, CDR1 DFQATT and CDR2 SNEGSKA (reference sequence). V shed 2 bases, J shed 5 bases, and the junction held 5 bases outside the gene matches. The CDR3 is CSARLAGAQETQYF. The CDR3 DNA follows: TGCAGTGCTAGACTAGCGGGGGCCCAGGAGACCCAGTACTTC.

This clonotype has only a few counts. The V and J genes are TRBV20-1 and TRBJ2-5; D unclear. The CDR3 loop spans 16 amino acids. Trimming cost V 0 bases and J 5 bases, with 19 bases left between them. Germline-derived CDR1 and CDR2 are DFQATT and SNEGSKA (reference sequence). Written as DNA, the CDR3 is TGCAGTGCTAGAGAGGAGCGACCTCGCGCCCAGGAGACCCAGTACTTC. This gives the protein CSAREERPRAQETQYF.

This clonotype appeared a few times. V usage is TRBV10-2 and J usage is TRBJ2-4; a weak D match, TRBD1 (6 bases). Gene TRBJ2-7 matches the end of the DNA better, so the J call may be wrong. There are 12 residues in the CDR3. Germline V gene lookup returns CDR1 WSHSY and CDR2 SAAADI. Here the CDR3 reads CASSETGLEQYF. In DNA, the CDR3 is TGCGCCAGCAGTGAAACAGGGCTCGAGCAGTACTTC.

The genes are TRBV24-1 and TRBJ2-5; 8 bases agree with TRBD1. The CDR3 is made up of 16 amino acids. With V trimmed by 5 bases and J by 2 bases, 9 bases remained unmatched. The germline V gene has CDR1 KGHDR and CDR2 SFDVKD. CDR3 DNA sequence: TGTGCCACCAGTGGTTTTGACAGGGGCGGGCAAGAGACCCAGTACTTC. It encodes CATSGFDRGGQETQYF.

This clonotype has a handful of counts. The chain links TRBV7-7 to TRBJ2-1; 7 bases line up with TRBD1. The junction had 8 bases not matched to a gene; V was cut back by 5 bases and J by 4 bases. Per the germline V gene, CDR1 is SSHAT and CDR2 is FNYEAQ (reference sequence). The CDR3 covers 15 residues. Here the CDR3 DNA reads TGTGCCAGCAGCCCCCAAACAGGGGAATACAATGAGCAGTTCTTC. Amino acids: CASSPQTGEYNEQFF.

For this clonotype: This could be a read error, since a much larger clone is one nucleotide away. The chain employs TRBV30 and TRBJ1-1, with D tentatively TRBD1 (5 bases). Germline V gene data show CDR1 as GTSNPN and CDR2 as SVGIG (reference sequence). This CDR3 spans 13 amino acids. The CDR3 nucleotides read TGTGCCGCTCGGATGAGATTGGACACTGGAGCTTTCTTT. Translation gives CAARMRLDTGAFF.

The chain has TRBV7-2 and TRBJ1-2; TRBD1 is a possible D gene (5 bases). CDR3 length: 14 residues. Trimming took 3 bases from V and 6 from J, leaving 14 bases between them. The germline V gene has CDR1 SGHTA and CDR2 FQGNSA. In DNA form, the CDR3 reads TGTGCCAGCAGCTTTGGGGGGAGAGGGAATGGCTACACCTTC. Translating it yields CASSFGGRGNGYTF. The full variable domain, with the rest looked up from reference TRBV7-2 and TRBJ1-2, is GAGVSQSPSNKVTEKGKDVELRCDPISGHTALYWYRQSLGQGLEFLIYFQGNSAPDKSGLPSDRFSAERTGGSVSTLTIQRTQQEDSAVYLCASSFGGRGNGYTFGSGTRLTVV.

This chain links TRBV15 with TRBJ2-2, with TRBD1 as a possible D gene (6 bases). Germline-derived CDR1 and CDR2 are LNHNV and YYDKDF (reference sequence). The CDR3 loop spans 15 amino acids. Trimming cost V 2 bases and J 1 base, with 8 bases left between them. The CDR3 region is CATSRSGVNTGELFF. CDR3 sequence (DNA): TGTGCCACCAGCAGATCAGGGGTGAACACCGGGGAGCTGTTTTTT.

Many counts were recorded for this clonotype. The CDR3 here is CASGGQGYYGYTF. CDR3 sequence (DNA): TGTGCCAGCGGTGGACAGGGATACTATGGCTACACCTTC. J is TRBJ1-2 and V is TRBV27, with 8 bases that match TRBD1. Germline trimming cut 8 bases from V and 3 bases from J; bases unmatched to any gene: 5. The CDR3 is 13 residues long. CDR1 and CDR2 (germline): MNHEY, SMNVEV (reference sequence).

This clonotype was seen a few times. The V gene is TRBV5-6, the J gene TRBJ2-3; TRBD1 matches 7 bases. This CDR3 spans 13 amino acids. With 4 bases clipped from V and 6 bases from J, the junction kept 5 bases outside the gene matches. Germline V CDR1 and CDR2: SGHDT, YYEEEE. CDR3 region: CASSQTGLDTQYF. CDR3 nucleotides: TGTGCCAGCAGCCAGACAGGGCTGGATACGCAGTATTTT.

This clonotype has ten or more counts. The chain combines TRBV29-1 with TRBJ2-7, with unresolved D. CDR3 length equals 11 residues. V was pared by 2 bases and J by 1 base, with 3 bases between. Per germline, CDR1 SQVTM and CDR2 ANQGSEA. The CDR3 nucleotides read TGCAGCGTTGAACAGTCCTACGAGCAGTACTTC. Translation gives CSVEQSYEQYF.

J is TRBJ1-1 and V is TRBV18; 8 positions match TRBD1. Trimming cost V 3 bases and J 6 bases; bases outside gene matches: 3. Germline-derived CDR1 and CDR2 are KGHSH and LQKENI. This CDR3 has 13 amino acids. The CDR3 loop is CASSPDRAAEAFF. DNA of the CDR3: TGTGCCAGCTCACCGGACAGGGCCGCTGAAGCTTTCTTT.

This clonotype was detected only a few times. The chain carries TRBV6-5 and TRBJ1-1, with 8 positions matching TRBD1. Germline lookup yields CDR1 MNHEY and CDR2 SVGAGI. The CDR3 runs to 13 residues. V lost 6 bases and J lost 10; bases outside the gene matches: 10. DNA for the CDR3: TGTGCCAGCAGCCCTCCGACAGGGGTCTTAGCTTTCTTT. It translates to CASSPPTGVLAFF.

The chain links TRBV2 to TRBJ2-3; 9 bases are a match to TRBD2. The V gene's germline CDR1 is SNHLY and CDR2 FYNNEI. The CDR3 sequence is 16 residues long. The trim removed 1 base at V and 2 bases at J, leaving 4 bases unmatched. The CDR3 region has the DNA TGTGCCAGCAGTGAAGTCCCTAGCGGGGTCACAGATACGCAGTATTTT. Amino acid sequence: CASSEVPSGVTDTQYF.

The V gene is TRBV29-1, the J gene TRBJ2-7; D remains unclear. V was clipped by 8 bases and J by 1 base, with 18 bases between them. The CDR3 is 14 amino acids. Germline V gene lookup returns CDR1 SQVTM and CDR2 ANQGSEA. The CDR3 nucleotides read TGCAGCATTAGACGCCCCGGTAGGTCCTACGAGCAGTACTTC. Protein: CSIRRPGRSYEQYF.

There are a few counts of this clonotype. The junction differs from germline at one of its ends, possibly a read error. Here the CDR3 reads CASTSGGASHNEQFF. CDR3 DNA sequence: TGCGCCAGCACGAGCGGGGGGGCCTCCCACAATGAGCAGTTCTTC. The chain recombines TRBV5-1 with TRBJ2-1; 10 bases are shared with TRBD2. CDR3 length: 15 residues. Germline V gives CDR1 SGHRS, CDR2 YFSETQ. The full variable domain, its missing parts supplied by reference TRBV5-1 and TRBJ2-1, is KAGVTQTPRYLIKTRGQQVTLSCSPISGHRSVSWYQQTPGQGLQFLFEYFSETQRNKGNFPGRFSGRQFSNSRSEMNVSTLELGDSALYLCASTSGGASHNEQFFGPGTRLTVL.

This clonotype has only a few counts. The V call is TRBV4-3, the J call TRBJ2-5, with no clear D. Germline V lookup: CDR1 LGHNA, CDR2 YSLEER. V was pared by 2 bases and J by 1 base, with 8 bases between. The CDR3 runs to 14 residues. Here the CDR3 reads CASSQRRAQETQYF. In DNA, the CDR3 is TGCGCCAGCAGCCAAAGACGGGCCCAAGAGACCCAGTACTTC.

A note on this clonotype: One junction end disagrees with the germline gene, perhaps due to a read error. The J gene is TRBJ2-7, the V gene TRBV7-2, with TRBD2 matching over 7 bases. Germline V CDR1 and CDR2: SGHTA, FQGNSA. CDR3 length equals 14 residues. The CDR3 DNA sequence: TGTGCCGGCAGCTTAGAGCGGGAAACCTACGAGCAGTACTTC. This encodes CAGSLERETYEQYF.

This chain connects TRBV11-1 to TRBJ2-5; D uncertain. This CDR3 is 15 amino acids long. CDR1 and CDR2 from the germline V gene are SGHAT and FQDESV (reference sequence). The V end was cut by 3 bases, the J end by 1 base, with 12 bases between. CDR3 bases: TGTGCCAGCAGCTTCATCGGTGGCAGCCAAGAGACCCAGTACTTC. Its protein is CASSFIGGSQETQYF.

This clonotype was found a few times. The rearrangement joins TRBV10-3 to TRBJ2-3; D is perhaps TRBD1 (6 bases). V lost 3 bases, J lost 4 bases, and 20 bases lay in between. Germline V gives CDR1 ENHRY, CDR2 SYGVKD. The CDR3 is 17 amino acids. DNA for the CDR3: TGTGCCATCAGTGACCGAAATGCAGGGGTCCCGTCAGATACGCAGTATTTT. Translation gives CAISDRNAGVPSDTQYF.

V usage is TRBV5-6 and J usage is TRBJ2-7, with D possibly being TRBD1 (5 bases). Trimming left V 1 base short and J 0 bases short, with 8 bases between. Germline assignment: CDR1 SGHDT and CDR2 YYEEEE. The CDR3 has 14 amino acids. CDR3 DNA sequence: TGTGCCAGCAGCTTGTCAGGGATCTCCTACGAGCAGTACTTC. Amino acid sequence: CASSLSGISYEQYF.

Only a few counts were recorded for this clonotype. The V and J genes are TRBV12-3 or TRBV12-4 and TRBJ1-5; D gene uncertain. Trimming cost V 6 bases and J 5 bases, with 11 bases left between them. This CDR3 has 13 amino acids. In DNA form, the CDR3 reads TGTGCCAGCAGCCTAAATGGATATCAGCCCCAGCATTTT. Protein product: CASSLNGYQPQHF.

This clonotype showed up just a few times. The chain recombines TRBV7-2 with TRBJ2-3; no definite D call. Trimming pared 1 base from V and 3 bases from J, leaving 14 bases between. Germline CDR1 SGHTA, CDR2 FQGNSA. The CDR3 runs 16 residues. The CDR3 coding sequence is TGTGCCAGCAGCTTAGGCTTGGTGCAGAGTACAGATACGCAGTATTTT. This encodes CASSLGLVQSTDTQYF.